The 2 T cell receptor beta chains given below trace back to one sample, sequenced in a study of shared clonotypes between healthy human individuals. Some clones are missing from TCRdb's copy, which holds only in-frame ones; the method was immunoSEQ multiplex PCR. Of about 2 million clones in the sample, 90% to 95% were seen once. The sample was naive CD4+ T cells sorted from blood. The subset denotes: CD45RA+ positively selected. The receptors stem from a man younger than 30 in good health.

The DNA of the CDR3 is TGTGCCAGCAGCCCCGGGACACGGGGTGAAAAACTGTTTTTT. Protein sequence: CASSPGTRGEKLFF. The rearrangement links TRBV5-4 to TRBJ1-4, with a tentative D call TRBD1 (6 bases). Germline V CDR1 and CDR2: SGHNT, YYREEE (reference sequence). Trimming removed 4 bases from V and 7 bases from J, with 14 bases in between. The CDR3 totals 14 residues.

The CDR3 spells CASSYRTSGIETQYF. CDR3 in DNA: TGTGCCAGCAGTTACCGGACTAGCGGGATCGAGACCCAGTACTTC. The rearrangement uses TRBV6-6 and TRBJ2-5; 12 bases line up with TRBD2. CDR1 and CDR2 (germline): MNHNY, SVGAGI (reference sequence). CDR3 length equals 15 residues. Trimming at V came to 2 bases and at J to 5 bases, leaving 3 bases not matched to a gene.